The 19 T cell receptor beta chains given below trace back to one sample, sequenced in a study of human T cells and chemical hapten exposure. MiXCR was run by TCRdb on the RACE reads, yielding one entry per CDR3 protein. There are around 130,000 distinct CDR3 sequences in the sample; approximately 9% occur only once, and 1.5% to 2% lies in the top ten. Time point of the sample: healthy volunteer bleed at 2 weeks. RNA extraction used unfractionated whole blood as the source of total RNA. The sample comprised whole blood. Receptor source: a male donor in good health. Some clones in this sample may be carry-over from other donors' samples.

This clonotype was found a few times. The DNA of the CDR3 is TGCAGTGCTACAGTCCCGAACACTGAAGCTTTCTTT. Amino acids: CSATVPNTEAFF. The rearrangement uses TRBV20-1 and TRBJ1-1; D gene uncertain. CDR1 is DFQATT and CDR2 is SNEGSKA in the germline V gene (reference sequence). This CDR3 is 12 amino acids long. V was cut by 4 bases and J by 1 base, with 7 bases left in between.

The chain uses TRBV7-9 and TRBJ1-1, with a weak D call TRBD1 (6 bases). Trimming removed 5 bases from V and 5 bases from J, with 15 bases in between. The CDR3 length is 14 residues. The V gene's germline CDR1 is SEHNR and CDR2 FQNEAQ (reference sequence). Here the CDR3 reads CASSPGGQGTEAFF. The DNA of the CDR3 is TGTGCCAGCAGCCCAGGCGGTCAGGGGACTGAAGCTTTCTTT. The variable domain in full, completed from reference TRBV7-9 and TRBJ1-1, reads DTGVSQNPRHKITKRGQNVTFRCDPISEHNRLYWYRQTLGQGPEFLTYFQNEAQLEKSRLLSDRFSAERPKGSFSTLEIQRTEQGDSAMYLCASSPGGQGTEAFFGQGTRLTVV.

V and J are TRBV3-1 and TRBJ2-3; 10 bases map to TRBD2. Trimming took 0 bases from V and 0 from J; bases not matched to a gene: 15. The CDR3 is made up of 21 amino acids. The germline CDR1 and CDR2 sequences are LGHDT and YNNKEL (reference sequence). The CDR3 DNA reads TGTGCCAGCAGCCAAGATTTGTCTAGCGGGGGACCATCTTATAGCACAGATACGCAGTATTTT. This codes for CASSQDLSSGGPSYSTDTQYF.

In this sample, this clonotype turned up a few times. The CDR3 sequence is CASSGGGANYGYTF. The CDR3 coding sequence is TGTGCCAGCAGTGGGGGGGGGGCTAACTATGGCTACACCTTC. V gene TRBV6-5 combines with J gene TRBJ1-2; possible D gene TRBD1, 5 bases. The CDR3 covers 14 residues. Trimming left V 5 bases short and J 0 bases short, with 10 bases between. Per germline, CDR1 MNHEY and CDR2 SVGAGI.

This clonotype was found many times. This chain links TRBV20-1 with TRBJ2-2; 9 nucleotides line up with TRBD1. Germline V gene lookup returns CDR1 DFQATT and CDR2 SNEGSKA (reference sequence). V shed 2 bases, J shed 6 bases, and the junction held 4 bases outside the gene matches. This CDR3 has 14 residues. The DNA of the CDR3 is TGCAGTGCTAGACGGGACAGGGCGGCCGGGGAGCTGTTTTTT. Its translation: CSARRDRAAGELFF.

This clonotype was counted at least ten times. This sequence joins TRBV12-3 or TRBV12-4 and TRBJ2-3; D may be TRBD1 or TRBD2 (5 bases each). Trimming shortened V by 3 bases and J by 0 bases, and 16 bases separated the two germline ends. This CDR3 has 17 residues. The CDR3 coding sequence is TGTGCCAGCAGTTTCAGGGACCACGGACCTAGCACAGATACGCAGTATTTT. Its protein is CASSFRDHGPSTDTQYF.

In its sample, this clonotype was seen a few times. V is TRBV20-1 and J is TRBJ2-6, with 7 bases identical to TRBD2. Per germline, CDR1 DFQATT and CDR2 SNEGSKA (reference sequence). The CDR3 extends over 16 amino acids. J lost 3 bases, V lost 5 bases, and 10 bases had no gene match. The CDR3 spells CSAWGEGPGGANVLTF. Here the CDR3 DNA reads TGCAGTGCTTGGGGGGAGGGGCCCGGTGGGGCCAACGTCCTGACTTTC.

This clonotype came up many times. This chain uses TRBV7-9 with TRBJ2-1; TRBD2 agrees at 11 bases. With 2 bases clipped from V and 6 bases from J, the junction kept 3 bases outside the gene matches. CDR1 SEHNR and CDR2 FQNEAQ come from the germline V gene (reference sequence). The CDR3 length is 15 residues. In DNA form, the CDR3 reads TGTGCCAGCAGCTTAACTAGCGGGAGTGTCAATGAGCAGTTCTTC. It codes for CASSLTSGSVNEQFF.

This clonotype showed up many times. CDR3 sequence: CASTSPRAIGNTEAFF. The CDR3 coding sequence is TGTGCCAGCACCAGCCCCAGGGCAATCGGGAACACTGAAGCTTTCTTT. The chain is built from TRBV2 and TRBJ1-1; a weak D match, TRBD1 (5 bases). The CDR3 runs 16 residues. Per the germline V gene, CDR1 is SNHLY and CDR2 is FYNNEI. V dropped 7 bases and J dropped 1 base, with 19 bases sitting between them.

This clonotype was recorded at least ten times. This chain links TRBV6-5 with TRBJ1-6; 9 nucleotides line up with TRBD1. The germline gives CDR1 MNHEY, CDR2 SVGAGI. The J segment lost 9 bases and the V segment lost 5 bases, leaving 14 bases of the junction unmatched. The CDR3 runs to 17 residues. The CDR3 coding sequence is TGTGCCAGCAGTCACCGGGACAGGGTGGACGGTAGTTCACCCCTCCACTTT. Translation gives CASSHRDRVDGSSPLHF.

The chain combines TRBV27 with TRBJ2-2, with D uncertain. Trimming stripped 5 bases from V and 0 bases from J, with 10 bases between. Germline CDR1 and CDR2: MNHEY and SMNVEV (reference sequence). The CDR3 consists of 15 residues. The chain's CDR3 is CASSAKGANTGELFF. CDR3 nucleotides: TGTGCCAGCAGTGCTAAGGGCGCGAACACCGGGGAGCTGTTTTTT.

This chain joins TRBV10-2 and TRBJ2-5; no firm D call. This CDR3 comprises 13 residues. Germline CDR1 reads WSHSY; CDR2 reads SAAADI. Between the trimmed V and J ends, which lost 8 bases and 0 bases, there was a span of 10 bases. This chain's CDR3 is CASSRADQETQYF. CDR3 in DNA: TGCGCCAGCTCCCGCGCGGACCAAGAGACCCAGTACTTC.

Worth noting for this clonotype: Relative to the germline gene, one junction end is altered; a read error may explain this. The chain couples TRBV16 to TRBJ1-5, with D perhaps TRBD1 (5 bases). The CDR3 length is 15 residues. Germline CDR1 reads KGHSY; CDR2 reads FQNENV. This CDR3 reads CGSSPPGQWGQPQHF. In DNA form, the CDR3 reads TGTGGCAGCAGCCCTCCAGGGCAGTGGGGTCAGCCCCAGCATTTT. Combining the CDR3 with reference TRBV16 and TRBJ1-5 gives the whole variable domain GEEVAQTPKHLVRGEGQKAKLYCAPIKGHSYVFWYQQVLKNEFKFLISFQNENVFDETGMPKERFSAKCLPNSPCSLEIQATKLEDSAVYFCGSSPPGQWGQPQHFGDGTRLSIL.

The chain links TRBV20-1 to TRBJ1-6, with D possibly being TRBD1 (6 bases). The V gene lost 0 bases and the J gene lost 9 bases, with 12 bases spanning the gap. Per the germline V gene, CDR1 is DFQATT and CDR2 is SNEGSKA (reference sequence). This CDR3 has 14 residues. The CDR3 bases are TGCAGTGCTAGAGATGGGGGGGCCTTTTCACCCCTCCACTTT. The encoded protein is CSARDGGAFSPLHF.

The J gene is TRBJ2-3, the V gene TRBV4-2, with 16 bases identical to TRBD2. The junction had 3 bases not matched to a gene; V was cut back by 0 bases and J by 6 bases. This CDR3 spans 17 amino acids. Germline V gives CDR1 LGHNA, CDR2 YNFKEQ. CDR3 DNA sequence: TGTGCCAGCAGCCAAGAGGGACTAGCGGGGGGGGCTGATACGCAGTATTTT. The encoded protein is CASSQEGLAGGADTQYF.

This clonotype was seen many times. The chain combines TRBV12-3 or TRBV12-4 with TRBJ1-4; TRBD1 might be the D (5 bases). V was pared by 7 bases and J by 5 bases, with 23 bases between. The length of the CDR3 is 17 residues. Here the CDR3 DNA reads TGTGCCAGCATTGCTGACAAATGGGACGGAAAGAATGAAAAACTGTTTTTT. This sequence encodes CASIADKWDGKNEKLFF.

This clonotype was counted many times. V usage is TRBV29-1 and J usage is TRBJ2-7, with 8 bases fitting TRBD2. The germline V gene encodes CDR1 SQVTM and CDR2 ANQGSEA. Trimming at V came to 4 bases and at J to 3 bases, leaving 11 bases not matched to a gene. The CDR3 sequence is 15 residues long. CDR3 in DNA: TGCAGCGTTGCCCCTCCTCGGGGGGGAGACTACGAGCAGTACTTC. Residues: CSVAPPRGGDYEQYF.

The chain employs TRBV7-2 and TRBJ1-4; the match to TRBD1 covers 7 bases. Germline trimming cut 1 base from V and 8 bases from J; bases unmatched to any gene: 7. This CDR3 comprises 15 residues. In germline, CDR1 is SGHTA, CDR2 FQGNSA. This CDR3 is CASSLVEGAGEKLFF. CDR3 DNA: TGTGCCAGCAGCTTAGTCGAGGGGGCAGGGGAAAAACTGTTTTTT.

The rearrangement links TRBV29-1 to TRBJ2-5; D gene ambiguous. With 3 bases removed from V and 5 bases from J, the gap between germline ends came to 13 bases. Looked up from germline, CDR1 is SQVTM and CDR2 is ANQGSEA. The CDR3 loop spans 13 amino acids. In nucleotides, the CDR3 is TGCAGCGTTGAGAACTTAGGGCTGGAGACCCAGTACTTC. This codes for CSVENLGLETQYF.